This TCR beta chain was sequenced during a study of T cell repertoires in cytomegalovirus infection. Study-wide points: The ex vivo response was dominated by HLA-C-restricted CMV-specific TCR beta clonotypes.

Using its own MiXCR run on the reads, TCRdb lists one record per CDR3 protein. The table lists 510,000 or so distinct CDR3 sequences, around 27% of them singletons. In this sample, this clonotype turned up a few times. Its antigen is currently unknown. The sample was PBMCs. The receptor was isolated from a human donor in good health (CMV status not recorded). Some clones in this sample may be carry-over from other donors' samples.

DNA of the CDR3: TGTGCCAGCAGTTACGACAGGGGTAAAACTGAAGCTTTCTTT. The encoded protein is CASSYDRGKTEAFF. The V call is TRBV6-6, the J call TRBJ1-1, with TRBD1 matching 8 bases. CDR1 is MNHNY and CDR2 is SVGAGI in the germline V gene (reference sequence). The CDR3 covers 14 residues. V was clipped by 2 bases and J by 5 bases; unmatched bases: 4.